This TCR beta chain was found in a study of cytomegalovirus exposure and HLA in healthy donors. The study ran its PCR with 60 Vbeta and 13 Jbeta primers. Generated by immunoSEQ multiplex PCR, the TCRdb table keeps only in-frame clones and is missing some. Its table records roughly 120,000 clones. Donors likely had unrecorded immune exposures despite being nominally healthy when sampled. J was trimmed by 1 base and V by 6 bases; bases with no gene match: 7. The germline gives CDR1 SQVTM, CDR2 ANQGSEA. CDR3 length equals 14 residues. The material sequenced was PBMCs. The chain links TRBV29-1 to TRBJ2-7; 9 nucleotides line up with TRBD1. The sequence was collected from a man in his forties in good health and CMV-seropositive. The CDR3 reads CSVRDRDFSYEQYF. CDR3 nucleotide sequence: TGCAGCGTCAGGGACAGGGACTTTTCCTACGAGCAGTACTTC.